Listed below are T cell receptor beta chains from one sample, sequenced in a study of shared clonotypes between healthy human individuals. Generated by immunoSEQ multiplex PCR, the TCRdb table keeps only in-frame clones and is missing some. The sample has nearly 500,000 clones; around 80% are singletons. The sequenced material came from PBMCs. All receptors derive from a woman between 40 and 55 years old in good health. Some clones in this sample may be carry-over from other donors' samples. Each CDR3 is given with its conserved first and last residue. Fields, in order: clone size, D gene, J gene, V gene, CDR3 DNA, CDR3 protein. The D gene is left open where the match is weak. Size is omitted from some rows. Given values are once, few, many or a class for expanded clones.

abundance: once; d_gene: .; j_gene: TRBJ2-2; v_gene: TRBV7-2; CDR3nt: TGTGCCAGCAGCTTAGGAACTAGAGTCGGGGAGCTGTTTTTT; CDR3aa: CASSLGTRVGELFF
abundance: many; d_gene: .; j_gene: TRBJ1-5; v_gene: TRBV7-2; CDR3nt: TGTGCCAGCAGCCGTCTGGCCAATAGCAATCAGCCCCAGCATTTT; CDR3aa: CASSRLANSNQPQHF
abundance: once; d_gene: TRBD1; j_gene: TRBJ1-1; v_gene: TRBV28; CDR3nt: TGTGCCAGCAGTTTCCCGACAGGGAACGCGAACACTGAAGCTTTCTTT; CDR3aa: CASSFPTGNANTEAFF
abundance: .; d_gene: TRBD2; j_gene: TRBJ2-1; v_gene: TRBV7-4; CDR3nt: TGTGCCAGCAGCTGGTCTAGCGGGAGGCCCTACAATGAGCAGTTCTTC; CDR3aa: CASSWSSGRPYNEQFF
abundance: .; d_gene: .; j_gene: TRBJ2-7; v_gene: TRBV10-2; CDR3nt: TGCGCCAGCAGTGAACCCACCTACGAGCAGTACTTC; CDR3aa: CASSEPTYEQYF
abundance: once; d_gene: .; j_gene: TRBJ2-3; v_gene: TRBV6-5; CDR3nt: TGTGCCAGCGGGGCGTGGGCTGAGGATACGCAGTATTTT; CDR3aa: CASGAWAEDTQYF
abundance: few; d_gene: .; j_gene: TRBJ2-5; v_gene: TRBV7-2; CDR3nt: TGTGCCAGCAGCTCAGAGCGGCAAGAGACCCAGTACTTC; CDR3aa: CASSSERQETQYF
abundance: once; d_gene: TRBD1; j_gene: TRBJ1-5; v_gene: TRBV6-5; CDR3nt: TGTGCCAGCAGTCGGGACAGTGAGCAGCCCCAGCATTTT; CDR3aa: CASSRDSEQPQHF
abundance: .; d_gene: .; j_gene: TRBJ2-7; v_gene: TRBV7-5; CDR3nt: TGTGCCAGAAGCTTAACCCCGAGGACTAGCGGGAGAGGTTGCTACGAGCAGTACTTC; CDR3aa: CARSLTPRTSGRGCYEQYF
abundance: .; d_gene: .; j_gene: TRBJ1-1; v_gene: TRBV13; CDR3nt: TGTGCCAGCAGCTTAGGTATCAGAATGAACACTGAAGCTTTCTTT; CDR3aa: CASSLGIRMNTEAFF
abundance: .; d_gene: .; j_gene: TRBJ1-2; v_gene: TRBV30; CDR3nt: TGTGCCTGGACTCCCCAAATTGACTATGGCTACACCTTC; CDR3aa: CAWTPQIDYGYTF
abundance: once; d_gene: .; j_gene: TRBJ2-3; v_gene: TRBV2; CDR3nt: TGTGCCAGCCGCCCCGGCACAGATACGCAGTATTTT; CDR3aa: CASRPGTDTQYF